Below, 16 T cell receptor beta chains from the same sample are listed, as sequenced in a study of cytomegalovirus exposure and HLA in healthy donors. Researchers ran the PCR with 60 Vbeta and 13 Jbeta primers. The method was immunoSEQ multiplex PCR; TCRdb's version includes in-frame clones alone and lacks a portion of them. The profile shows some 180,000 clones, 77% of them singletons. Material for sequencing was PBMCs. The source is a woman aged 60-75 years in good health and CMV-seropositive.

The rearrangement links TRBV28 to TRBJ2-2; 11 positions agree with TRBD2. Germline CDR1 reads MDHEN; CDR2 reads SYDVKM. The CDR3 is made up of 16 amino acids. With 6 bases clipped from V and 6 bases from J, the junction kept 9 bases outside the gene matches. CDR3 nucleotides: TGTGCCAGCAGACAGATAGCGGGAGGGCCCCCCGGGGAGCTGTTTTTT. Its protein is CASRQIAGGPPGELFF.

This chain joins TRBV19 and TRBJ1-5, with D perhaps TRBD1 (5 bases). V dropped 0 bases and J dropped 7 bases, with 10 bases sitting between them. Germline V gene sequence: CDR1 LNHDA, CDR2 SQIVND (reference sequence). The CDR3 loop spans 14 amino acids. The CDR3 nucleotides are TGTGCCAGTAGTATAGATGGAGGGGAGCAGCCCCAGCATTTT. Translating it yields CASSIDGGEQPQHF.

This rearrangement joins TRBV19 to TRBJ2-5; 8 bases align to TRBD1. This CDR3 spans 12 amino acids. The V gene's germline CDR1 is LNHDA and CDR2 SQIVND (reference sequence). The J segment lost 3 bases and the V segment lost 7 bases, leaving 1 base of the junction unmatched. The CDR3 DNA sequence: TGTGCCAGTATGGGACAGGAAGAGACCCAGTACTTC. Its protein product is CASMGQEETQYF.

The genes are TRBV5-8 and TRBJ2-3, with 13 bases aligning to TRBD2. The germline gives CDR1 SGHTS, CDR2 YDEGEE. V was clipped by 4 bases and J by 4 bases; unmatched bases: 6. This CDR3 has 16 amino acids. CDR3 sequence (DNA): TGTGCCAGCAGCCCGGGGACTAGCGGGGTCGCAGATACGCAGTATTTT. Residues: CASSPGTSGVADTQYF. Full variable domain (outside the CDR3, taken from reference TRBV5-8 and TRBJ2-3): EAGVTQSPTHLIKTRGQQATLRCSPISGHTSVYWYQQALGLGLQFLLWYDEGEERNRGNFPPRFSGRQFPNYSSELNVNALELEDSALYLCASSPGTSGVADTQYFGPGTRLTVL.

The rearrangement uses TRBV6-5 and TRBJ2-5; D might be TRBD2 (6 bases). V shed 2 bases and J shed 5 bases, with 15 bases lying between them. This CDR3 region has 15 residues. Germline V gene data show CDR1 as MNHEY and CDR2 as SVGAGI. CDR3 in amino acids: CASSYVMAGYETQYF. The CDR3 DNA reads TGTGCCAGCAGTTACGTTATGGCGGGATATGAGACCCAGTACTTC.

CDR3 in DNA: TGTGCCAGCAGCCCGACAGGAACAGGGGGCCCCCCCTACGAGCAGTACTTC. Its protein is CASSPTGTGGPPYEQYF. The chain joins TRBV9 to TRBJ2-7; 9 bases are a match to TRBD1. The germline V gene has CDR1 SGDLS and CDR2 YYNGEE. This CDR3 is built from 17 residues. The trim removed 4 bases at V and 2 bases at J, leaving 13 bases unmatched. Drawing the rest from reference TRBV9 and TRBJ2-7, the complete variable domain is DSGVTQTPKHLITATGQRVTLRCSPRSGDLSVYWYQQSLDQGLQFLIQYYNGEERAKGNILERFSAQQFPDLHSELNLSSLELGDSALYFCASSPTGTGGPPYEQYFGPGTRLTVT.

V usage is TRBV28 and J usage is TRBJ1-2; TRBD1 might be the D (5 bases). CDR1 is MDHEN and CDR2 is SYDVKM in the germline V gene. Trimming stripped 10 bases from V and 3 bases from J, with 12 bases between. The CDR3 has 12 amino acids. The CDR3 DNA sequence: TGTGCCATTAGCCCCAGGGACTATGGCTACACCTTC. It translates to CAISPRDYGYTF.

This sequence joins TRBV28 and TRBJ1-1; perhaps TRBD1 as D (6 bases). The ends were cut back, 6 bases at V and 12 bases at J, with 17 bases in the middle. The CDR3 is 12 residues long. In germline, CDR1 is MDHEN, CDR2 SYDVKM. CDR3 sequence: CASSNTGPIPFF. The CDR3 DNA reads TGTGCCAGCAGCAACACAGGGCCCATACCTTTCTTT.

The chain uses TRBV6-5 and TRBJ2-7; possibly TRBD1 for D (6 bases). CDR1 is MNHEY and CDR2 is SVGAGI in the germline V gene. The CDR3 has 14 residues. Trimming pared 0 bases from V and 3 bases from J, leaving 9 bases between. In DNA, the CDR3 is TGTGCCAGCAGTTACTCAACGACAGGCTACGAGCAGTACTTC. This sequence encodes CASSYSTTGYEQYF.

V gene TRBV18 combines with J gene TRBJ2-1; a weak D match, TRBD1 (5 bases). Germline values: CDR1 KGHSH, CDR2 LQKENI. The V end was cut by 0 bases, the J end by 0 bases, with 12 bases between. This CDR3 has 17 residues. The CDR3 coding sequence is TGTGCCAGCTCACCACCGTTGGGGCAAATCTCCTACAATGAGCAGTTCTTC. This gives the protein CASSPPLGQISYNEQFF.

This clone was seen only once. This specimen includes other DNA sequences encoding the same CDR3. This chain connects TRBV20-1 to TRBJ1-5; no definite D call. The germline gives CDR1 DFQATT, CDR2 SNEGSKA (reference sequence). V lost 3 bases to trimming and J lost 9 bases, with 9 bases between them. This CDR3 is built from 11 residues. The DNA for the CDR3 is TGCAGTGCTAGGGACTCGGGGCCCCAGCATTTT. Protein sequence: CSARDSGPQHF.

The chain recombines TRBV27 with TRBJ2-5; 9 bases are shared with TRBD2. V was pared by 2 bases and J by 5 bases, with 9 bases of the junction left unmatched. Germline V gene data show CDR1 as MNHEY and CDR2 as SMNVEV (reference sequence). The CDR3 runs to 16 residues. The CDR3 DNA reads TGTGCCAGCAGTTTAGGGGTCGCGGGGGGGCGGGAGACCCAGTACTTC. Its translation is CASSLGVAGGRETQYF.

This chain uses TRBV27 with TRBJ2-2; a weak D match, TRBD1 (6 bases). CDR3 length: 13 residues. Germline values: CDR1 MNHEY, CDR2 SMNVEV (reference sequence). V was trimmed by 8 bases and J by 5 bases, leaving 12 bases between them. The CDR3 DNA reads TGTGCCAGCGGTACAGGGCAAACCGGGGAGCTGTTTTTT. The encoded protein is CASGTGQTGELFF.

J is TRBJ2-1 and V is TRBV11-2, with D maybe TRBD2 (7 bases). Trimming cost V 6 bases and J 5 bases, with 11 bases left between them. Per the germline V gene, CDR1 is SGHAT and CDR2 is FQNNGV. This CDR3 spans 13 amino acids. Here the CDR3 DNA reads TGTGCCAGCAGGAGCGGGACAAACAATGAGCAGTTCTTC. The encoded protein is CASRSGTNNEQFF.

The chain has TRBV28 and TRBJ1-1, with a tentative D call TRBD1 (6 bases). The CDR3 extends over 12 amino acids. Germline CDR1 MDHEN, CDR2 SYDVKM. V lost 9 bases and J 1 base, leaving 9 bases between the germline ends. CDR3 DNA sequence: TGTGCCAGTCGCAGGGGGAACACTGAAGCTTTCTTT. Translating gives CASRRGNTEAFF.

The rearrangement links TRBV14 to TRBJ1-1; 8 nucleotides match TRBD1. The CDR3 is 17 amino acids. The ends lost 4 bases at V and 4 bases at J; junction bases unmatched: 14. The V gene's germline CDR1 is SGHDN and CDR2 FVKESK. The CDR3 coding sequence is TGTGCCAGCAGCCCCCTGGTAGGCAGGGGGCGGATCACTGAAGCTTTCTTT. Translating gives CASSPLVGRGRITEAFF.